The 27 T cell receptor beta chains reported below all come from one sample, sequenced in a study of T cell responses to AZD1222 COVID-19 vaccine (dated by TCRdb to the early 2020s). The sample's time point, from its label and the paper: baseline before first vaccination. The library was produced with the immunoSEQ multiplex PCR assay. TCRdb stores this immuneACCESS table with in-frame sequences only. Part of the clones is absent; in the studies checked, under half of the shortfall reflects unresolved V genes, and no reason is known for the rest. The sample includes 200,000 or so clones, with over 80% observed a single time. The ten largest clones capture roughly 6.5% of the sample. This material consisted of peripheral blood, taken on day 0 of AZD1222 vaccination. These TCRs come from an adult in good health.

V and J are TRBV19 and TRBJ1-2; no reliable D call. The CDR3 is 12 residues long. Germline loops: CDR1 LNHDA, CDR2 SQIVND (reference sequence). Trimming removed 3 bases at V and 6 bases at J, with 8 bases between. CDR3: CASSIREDGYTF. The CDR3 DNA reads as TGTGCCAGTAGTATTCGTGAGGATGGCTACACCTTC. Together with reference TRBV19 and TRBJ1-2, the CDR3 gives the full variable domain: DGGITQSPKYLFRKEGQNVTLSCEQNLNHDAMYWYRQDPGQGLRLIYYSQIVNDFQKGDIAEGYSVSREKKESFPLTVTSAQKNPTAFYLCASSIREDGYTFGSGTRLTVV.

This chain joins TRBV18 and TRBJ1-5, with a possible D match to TRBD1 (5 bases). This CDR3 comprises 17 residues. V lost 0 bases, J lost 0 bases, and 12 bases lay in between. From germline, CDR1 is KGHSH and CDR2 LQKENI. The chain's CDR3 is CASSPPGGALSNQPQHF. As DNA, the CDR3 is TGTGCCAGCTCACCACCGGGAGGGGCCCTTAGCAATCAGCCCCAGCATTTT.

The genes are TRBV11-3 and TRBJ2-2, with TRBD1 matching over 9 bases. Germline V gene data show CDR1 as SGHNT and CDR2 as YENEEA. V shed 4 bases, J shed 7 bases, and the junction held 7 bases outside the gene matches. CDR3 length equals 15 residues. This CDR3 is CASSSGTGPNGELFF. In DNA form, the CDR3 reads TGTGCCAGCAGCTCCGGGACAGGGCCTAACGGGGAGCTGTTTTTT. Variable domain in full (rest from reference TRBV11-3 and TRBJ2-2): EAGVVQSPRYKIIEKKQPVAFWCNPISGHNTLYWYLQNLGQGPELLIRYENEEAVDDSQLPKDRFSAERLKGVDSTLKIQPAELGDSAVYLCASSSGTGPNGELFFGEGSRLTVL.

The chain couples TRBV28 to TRBJ1-1; D is unclear. There are 11 residues in the CDR3. V gave up 5 bases and J gave up 6 bases, with 7 bases separating them. The V gene's germline CDR1 is MDHEN and CDR2 SYDVKM. The CDR3, as DNA: TGTGCCAGCAGTAAAGACTCTGAAGCTTTCTTT. Translating gives CASSKDSEAFF.

The rearrangement joins TRBV29-1 to TRBJ1-2, with a weak D call TRBD1 (5 bases). The V and J ends lost 7 bases and 6 bases respectively, with 12 bases between them. The CDR3 is 11 amino acids. Germline V gene data show CDR1 as SQVTM and CDR2 as ANQGSEA. CDR3 residues: CSGGAGDGYTF. In DNA, the CDR3 is TGCAGCGGCGGGGCGGGAGATGGCTACACCTTC.

The chain combines TRBV28 with TRBJ1-5, with 7 bases lining up with TRBD1. V was pared by 0 bases and J by 4 bases, with 3 bases of the junction left unmatched. Germline-derived CDR1 and CDR2 are MDHEN and SYDVKM. The CDR3 is 15 amino acids. CDR3 in DNA: TGTGCCAGCAGTTTATGGGGACAGCGTAATCAGCCCCAGCATTTT. Amino acid sequence: CASSLWGQRNQPQHF.

This clone was observed a handful of times. The gene calls are TRBV28 and TRBJ2-6; a possible D gene is TRBD1 (5 bases). The CDR3 contains 16 residues. The germline V and J ends were trimmed by 5 bases and 1 base, with 12 bases remaining between them. The germline gives CDR1 MDHEN, CDR2 SYDVKM. The CDR3 reads CASSRGLSSGANVLTF. CDR3 in DNA: TGTGCCAGCAGTAGGGGATTGAGTTCTGGGGCCAACGTCCTGACTTTC.

This sequence joins TRBV5-6 and TRBJ2-7; 11 bases agree with TRBD1. Germline CDR1 reads SGHDT; CDR2 reads YYEEEE. This CDR3 is 15 amino acids long. The J segment lost 3 bases and the V segment lost 4 bases, leaving 6 bases of the junction unmatched. CDR3 DNA sequence: TGTGCCAGCAGCGCCGCCGGGACAGGGGGCTACGAGCAGTACTTC. Amino acid sequence: CASSAAGTGGYEQYF.

The CDR3 region has the DNA TGCGCCAGCAGCTTGGTGGGACGATCCGATACGCAGTATTTT. Translated: CASSLVGRSDTQYF. The chain carries TRBV5-1 and TRBJ2-3, with D perhaps being TRBD1 or TRBD2 (5 bases each). Germline V gene sequence: CDR1 SGHRS, CDR2 YFSETQ. V was shortened by 0 bases and J by 6 bases, with 11 bases between the two germline ends. The CDR3 has 14 residues.

The genes are TRBV30 and TRBJ1-1; D gene unclear. Trimming shortened V by 5 bases and J by 0 bases, and 13 bases separated the two germline ends. Per the germline V gene, CDR1 is GTSNPN and CDR2 is SVGIG (reference sequence). The CDR3 totals 14 residues. The CDR3 here is CAWGRRFMNTEAFF. As DNA, the CDR3 is TGTGCCTGGGGAAGACGGTTCATGAACACTGAAGCTTTCTTT.

This sequence joins TRBV6-6 and TRBJ1-5; TRBD1 matches at 9 bases. The CDR3 spans 13 residues. Germline V gives CDR1 MNHNY, CDR2 SVGAGI (reference sequence). V was clipped by 8 bases and J by 5 bases; unmatched bases: 4. The CDR3 region is CASGGTGYQPQHF. The CDR3 bases are TGTGCCAGCGGTGGGACAGGGTATCAGCCCCAGCATTTT.

This chain uses TRBV7-8 with TRBJ1-5; no firm D call. The germline V gene has CDR1 SGHVS and CDR2 FQNEAQ. The V end lost 5 bases, the J end lost 3 bases, and 11 bases lay between the germline ends. This CDR3 is 14 amino acids long. The chain's CDR3 is CASSRGPPNQPQHF. DNA for the CDR3: TGTGCCAGCAGCCGAGGACCACCCAATCAGCCCCAGCATTTT.

The V gene is TRBV28, the J gene TRBJ1-4; D is unclear. V lost 4 bases and J lost 5, with 5 bases in between. CDR3 length equals 12 residues. Germline CDR1 reads MDHEN; CDR2 reads SYDVKM. The CDR3 loop reads CASSSQNEKLFF. CDR3 DNA: TGTGCCAGCAGTTCGCAGAATGAAAAACTGTTTTTT. The variable domain in full, completed from reference TRBV28 and TRBJ1-4, reads DVKVTQSSRYLVKRTGEKVFLECVQDMDHENMFWYRQDPGLGLRLIYFSYDVKMKEKGDIPEGYSVSREKKERFSLILESASTNQTSMYLCASSSQNEKLFFGSGTQLSVL.

This clone was counted ten times or more. The sample holds other DNA sequences that translate to the same CDR3. The gene calls are TRBV7-9 and TRBJ1-4; D remains unclear. The CDR3 consists of 13 residues. Germline CDR1 is SEHNR and CDR2 is FQNEAQ (reference sequence). Trimming took 5 bases from V and 2 from J, leaving 6 bases between them. CDR3 nucleotide sequence: TGTGCCAGCAGCCTCAGCACTAATGAAAAACTGTTTTTT. This codes for CASSLSTNEKLFF.

The CDR3, as DNA: TGTGCCAGCAGTTTCAACCCGGGGACTAGCGGGACCCGGGGGCAAGAGACCCAGTACTTC. This codes for CASSFNPGTSGTRGQETQYF. The chain uses TRBV6-2 or TRBV6-3 and TRBJ2-5; 13 nucleotides align to TRBD2. V gave up 4 bases and J gave up 2 bases; unmatched junction bases: 16. Germline CDR1 and CDR2: MNHEY and SVGEGT. The CDR3 is made up of 20 amino acids.

This chain links TRBV9 with TRBJ2-5; 8 bases match TRBD2. The germline CDR1 and CDR2 sequences are SGDLS and YYNGEE. The CDR3 extends over 17 amino acids. The junction had 10 bases not matched to a gene; V was cut back by 0 bases and J by 3 bases. The CDR3 DNA follows: TGTGCCAGCAGCGTAGCTACGGGCGGGGGGACCAAAGAGACCCAGTACTTC. It codes for CASSVATGGGTKETQYF.

The chain carries TRBV10-3 and TRBJ2-1, with D perhaps matching TRBD1 or TRBD2 (5 bases each). V was cut by 6 bases and J by 5 bases, with 17 bases left in between. The CDR3 extends over 15 amino acids. CDR1 is ENHRY, CDR2 SYGVKD, per germline. CDR3 amino acids: CAIRPRDGANNEQFF. The CDR3, as DNA: TGTGCCATCAGGCCTCGGGACGGTGCCAACAATGAGCAGTTCTTC.

The rearrangement uses TRBV19 and TRBJ2-6, with a possible D match to TRBD1 (5 bases). CDR1 is LNHDA, CDR2 SQIVND, per germline (reference sequence). The V and J ends lost 6 bases and 0 bases respectively, with 12 bases between them. The CDR3 is 16 residues long. The CDR3 DNA is TGTGCCAGTAGCCCGGTCAGGGTCTCTGGGGCCAACGTCCTGACTTTC. Its translation is CASSPVRVSGANVLTF.

In this sample, this clone turned up once. V is TRBV7-9 and J is TRBJ1-2; a weak D match, TRBD1 (5 bases). Trimming removed 2 bases at V and 2 bases at J, with 12 bases between. Per the germline V gene, CDR1 is SEHNR and CDR2 is FQNEAQ (reference sequence). This CDR3 has 15 amino acids. This CDR3 is CASSLLTRGNYGYTF. In DNA form, the CDR3 reads TGTGCCAGCAGCTTACTTACGAGGGGAAACTATGGCTACACCTTC. Full variable domain (missing parts from reference TRBV7-9 and TRBJ1-2): DTGVSQNPRHKITKRGQNVTFRCDPISEHNRLYWYRQTLGQGPEFLTYFQNEAQLEKSRLLSDRFSAERPKGSFSTLEIQRTEQGDSAMYLCASSLLTRGNYGYTFGSGTRLTVV.

The genes are TRBV9 and TRBJ2-3; D gene unclear. The V and J ends lost 1 base and 4 bases respectively, with 7 bases between them. The CDR3 sequence is 13 residues long. Germline V CDR1 and CDR2: SGDLS, YYNGEE. The CDR3 loop reads CASSVSAPDTQYF. The CDR3 coding sequence is TGTGCCAGCAGCGTATCCGCACCAGATACGCAGTATTTT.

The V and J genes are TRBV2 and TRBJ1-6; 10 positions agree with TRBD1. CDR1 SNHLY and CDR2 FYNNEI come from the germline V gene. V shed 6 bases, J shed 7 bases, and the junction held 6 bases outside the gene matches. This CDR3 has 15 residues. For the CDR3, the DNA is TGTGCCAGCAGCGGACAGGGGGTGGGAAATTCACCCCTCCACTTT. The encoded protein is CASSGQGVGNSPLHF.

In nucleotides, the CDR3 is TGTGCCACCAGTGCAAGTTTGGGACAGGGTGGGAGTAGCAATCAGCCCCAGCATTTT. Protein product: CATSASLGQGGSSNQPQHF. The genes are TRBV24-1 and TRBJ1-5, with 9 bases lining up with TRBD1. The CDR3 sequence is 19 residues long. With 5 bases clipped from V and 0 bases from J, the junction kept 13 bases outside the gene matches. Germline V lookup: CDR1 KGHDR, CDR2 SFDVKD.

The CDR3 sequence is CASSLTGRYNEQFF. CDR3 coding DNA: TGTGCCAGCAGCTTAACGGGTAGGTACAATGAGCAGTTCTTC. The chain combines TRBV5-6 with TRBJ2-1; unclear D gene. Trimming shortened V by 2 bases and J by 4 bases, and 10 bases separated the two germline ends. This CDR3 has 14 amino acids. Germline V gene data show CDR1 as SGHDT and CDR2 as YYEEEE.

The CDR3 DNA reads TGTGCCAGCAGTCCGTACATCGGACAGGCCTATGGCTACACCTTC. Protein sequence: CASSPYIGQAYGYTF. This rearrangement joins TRBV28 to TRBJ1-2; 7 nucleotides align to TRBD1. The CDR3 is 15 amino acids. J lost 4 bases, V lost 5 bases, and 10 bases had no gene match. Looked up from germline, CDR1 is MDHEN and CDR2 is SYDVKM.

The chain has TRBV6-5 and TRBJ1-3, with D hard to call. Trimming shortened V by 6 bases and J by 7 bases, and 10 bases separated the two germline ends. The V gene's germline CDR1 is MNHEY and CDR2 SVGAGI. The CDR3 contains 12 residues. CDR3 in amino acids: CASSPSRNTIYF. Here the CDR3 DNA reads TGTGCCAGCAGCCCCTCGAGGAACACCATATATTTT.

This chain joins TRBV6-5 and TRBJ1-5; D is uncertain. Germline loops: CDR1 MNHEY, CDR2 SVGAGI. This CDR3 is built from 14 residues. The ends were cut back, 4 bases at V and 5 bases at J, with 12 bases in the middle. In nucleotides, the CDR3 is TGTGCCAGCAGTTTATATATGGCAGATCAGCCCCAGCATTTT. This translates into CASSLYMADQPQHF.

The chain couples TRBV5-4 to TRBJ2-7; no clear D gene. The germline V gene has CDR1 SGHNT and CDR2 YYREEE (reference sequence). This CDR3 has 13 amino acids. Trimming removed 3 bases at V and 5 bases at J, with 12 bases between. This chain's CDR3 is CASSSGPLDEQYF. The DNA for the CDR3 is TGTGCCAGCAGCTCCGGGCCTCTTGACGAGCAGTACTTC.